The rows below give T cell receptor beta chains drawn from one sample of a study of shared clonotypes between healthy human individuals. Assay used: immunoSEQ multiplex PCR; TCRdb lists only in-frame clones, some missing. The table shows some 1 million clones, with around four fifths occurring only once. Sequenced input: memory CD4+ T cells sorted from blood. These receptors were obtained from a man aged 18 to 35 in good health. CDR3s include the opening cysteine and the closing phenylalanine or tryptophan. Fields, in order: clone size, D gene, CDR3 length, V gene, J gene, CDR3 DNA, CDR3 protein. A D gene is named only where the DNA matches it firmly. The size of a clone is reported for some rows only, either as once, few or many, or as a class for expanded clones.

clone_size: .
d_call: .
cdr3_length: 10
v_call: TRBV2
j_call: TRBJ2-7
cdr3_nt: TGTGCCAGCAGCCGGCGCGAGCAGTACTTC
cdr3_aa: CASSRREQYF

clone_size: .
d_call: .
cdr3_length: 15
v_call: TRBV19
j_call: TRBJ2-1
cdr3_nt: TGTGCCAGTAGTATGAGGGTCAGCTCCTACAATGAGCAGTTCTTC
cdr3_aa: CASSMRVSSYNEQFF

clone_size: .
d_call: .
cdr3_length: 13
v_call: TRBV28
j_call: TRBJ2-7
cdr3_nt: TGTGCCAGCAGTTCCCCCCCCAAGCACGAGCAGTACTTC
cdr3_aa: CASSSPPKHEQYF

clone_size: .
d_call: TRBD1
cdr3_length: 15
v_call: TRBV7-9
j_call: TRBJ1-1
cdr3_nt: TGTGCCAGCCTCGGACAGGGGAGGCGACACACTGAAGCTTTCTTT
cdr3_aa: CASLGQGRRHTEAFF

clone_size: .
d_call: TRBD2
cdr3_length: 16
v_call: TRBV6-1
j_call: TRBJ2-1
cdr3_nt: TGTGCCAGCAGTGTTAGGCTAGCGGGTTCATACAATGAGCAGTTCTTC
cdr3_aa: CASSVRLAGSYNEQFF

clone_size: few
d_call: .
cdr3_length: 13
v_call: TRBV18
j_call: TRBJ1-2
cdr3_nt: TGTGCCAGCTCACCAACGGAAAACTATGGCTACACCTTC
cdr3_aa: CASSPTENYGYTF

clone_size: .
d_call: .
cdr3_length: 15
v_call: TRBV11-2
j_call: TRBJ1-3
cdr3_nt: TGTGCCAGCAGCTTATCGGCCAACTCTGGAAACACCATATATTTT
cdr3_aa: CASSLSANSGNTIYF

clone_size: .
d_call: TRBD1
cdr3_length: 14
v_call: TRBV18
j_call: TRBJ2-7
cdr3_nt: TGTGCCAGCTCACCGGGACAGGGGGATGGCGAGCAGTACTTC
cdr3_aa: CASSPGQGDGEQYF

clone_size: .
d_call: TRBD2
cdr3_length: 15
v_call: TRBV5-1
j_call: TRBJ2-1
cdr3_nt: TGCGCCAGCAGCCCCCGGGGCGGGGGGGCCCGGGAGCAGTTCTTC
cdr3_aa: CASSPRGGGAREQFF

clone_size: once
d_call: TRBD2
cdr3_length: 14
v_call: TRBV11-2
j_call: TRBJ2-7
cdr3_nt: TGTGCCAGCAGCCCCAGCTTCGGGGGGAACGAGCAGTACTTC
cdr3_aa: CASSPSFGGNEQYF

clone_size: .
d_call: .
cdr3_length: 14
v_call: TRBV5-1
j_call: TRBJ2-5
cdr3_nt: TGCGCCAGCAGCTTGGGGTCAGTACAAGAGACCCAGTACTTC
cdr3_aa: CASSLGSVQETQYF

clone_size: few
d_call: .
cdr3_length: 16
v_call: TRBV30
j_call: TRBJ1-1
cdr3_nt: TGTGCCTGGAACCAGGGCCCACCGGGGAAGAACACTGAAGCTTTCTTT
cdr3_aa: CAWNQGPPGKNTEAFF